This T cell receptor beta chain was captured by sequencing in a study of T cell responses to AZD1222 COVID-19 vaccine. Germline V lookup: CDR1 LGHDT, CDR2 YNNKEL (reference sequence). Trimming removed 4 bases from V and 6 bases from J, with 9 bases in between. This CDR3 is built from 13 residues. Regarding the study as a whole: The CD4 TCRs associated with vaccination extended across spike and predominated at 160-218 and 743-854. Repertoire samples came only from after the peak T cell response.

Concerning this clone: Its target is not known.

Assay used: immunoSEQ multiplex PCR; TCRdb lists only in-frame clones, some missing. The table includes approximately 73,000 clones, 70% to 85% detected once. Here the sequenced sample was peripheral blood, taken on day 0 of AZD1222 vaccination. This sequence was found in an adult in good health. The V and J genes are TRBV3-1 (or the pseudogene TRBV3-2) and TRBJ1-4, with a weak D call TRBD1 (5 bases). CDR3 protein: CASSLGGDEKLFF. The CDR3 DNA reads TGTGCCAGCAGCCTCGGGGGGGATGAAAAACTGTTTTTT.